This passage covers 8 T cell receptor beta chains from one sample sequenced in a study of post-analysis software for immune sequencing data. Findings of the study overall: Patients showed TRBV5-6, TRBV5-1 and TRBV20-1 among a few TRBV segments more frequent than in controls.

No antigen has been identified for these receptors. Sequencing libraries made from TCR beta cDNA carried unique molecular identifiers. TCRdb reanalysed the PCR reads using MiXCR and keeps one entry per CDR3 protein. The table lists hundreds of thousands of distinct CDR3 sequences, about 50% of them singletons. Specimen: blood. The source is a girl aged 10-17 years with multiple sclerosis.

This clonotype was seen only once. The genes are TRBV20-1 and TRBJ2-4; a possible D gene is TRBD1 (5 bases). Germline assignment: CDR1 DFQATT and CDR2 SNEGSKA (reference sequence). The CDR3 contains 15 residues. CDR3 sequence: CSSTAFGAVKNIQYF. The DNA for the CDR3 is TGCAGCTCAACTGCCTTTGGGGCCGTCAAAAACATTCAGTACTTC.

As to this clonotype: This may be a read error, as it is one base from a much larger clone. This sequence joins TRBV20-1 and TRBJ2-1; 7 bases line up with TRBD1. V dropped 7 bases and J dropped 6; count of bases not matched to a gene: 18. The CDR3 runs to 16 residues. CDR1 is DFQATT, CDR2 SNEGSKA, per germline (reference sequence). CDR3 bases: TGCAGTGTCCCCCGACCTCGGGACAGTGGTCTCAATGAGCAGTTCTTC. It encodes CSVPRPRDSGLNEQFF.

This clonotype was seen only a few times. The chain couples TRBV7-3 to TRBJ2-1, with D unclear. The V gene's germline CDR1 is SGHTA and CDR2 FQGTGA. The V and J ends lost 0 bases and 4 bases respectively, with 4 bases between them. The CDR3 is made up of 13 amino acids. The CDR3 sequence: CASSLTLYNEQFF. Here the CDR3 DNA reads TGTGCCAGCAGCTTAACGCTATACAATGAGCAGTTCTTC.

This clonotype was seen more than once but under ten times. The chain has TRBV7-9 and TRBJ1-4; perhaps TRBD1 as D (6 bases). CDR3 length equals 15 residues. Germline V lookup: CDR1 SEHNR, CDR2 FQNEAQ (reference sequence). The V end lost 1 base, the J end lost 8 bases, and 14 bases lay between the germline ends. The DNA of the CDR3 is TGTGCCAGCAGCTTAGAGGGACACAGAAACGAAAAACTGTTTTTT. This codes for CASSLEGHRNEKLFF.

In this sample, this clonotype turned up once. The V gene is TRBV2, the J gene TRBJ2-3, with D possibly TRBD1 on 6 matching bases. There are 14 residues in the CDR3. Germline-derived CDR1 and CDR2 are SNHLY and FYNNEI. The ends were cut back, 6 bases at V and 0 bases at J, with 10 bases in the middle. The CDR3 bases are TGTGCCAGCAGCACGGACAGAAGCACAGATACGCAGTATTTT. This gives the protein CASSTDRSTDTQYF.

The CDR3 is CASSSGLVFRGATQETQYF. The CDR3 DNA follows: TGTGCCAGCAGCTCGGGCCTTGTTTTCCGGGGGGCGACCCAAGAGACCCAGTACTTC. The chain uses TRBV7-2 and TRBJ2-5, with D possibly TRBD2 on 7 matching bases. CDR3 length: 19 residues. V lost 4 bases, J lost 1 base, and 25 bases lay in between. Germline CDR1 and CDR2: SGHTA and FQGNSA.

This sequence joins TRBV20-1 and TRBJ2-1; D possibly uses TRBD1 or TRBD2 (5 bases each). The CDR3 runs 14 residues. Germline V lookup: CDR1 DFQATT, CDR2 SNEGSKA (reference sequence). CDR3 DNA sequence: TGCAGCGTCTTGTCGCGACTGGGGGTCAATGAGCAGTTCTTC. Protein sequence: CSVLSRLGVNEQFF.

The DNA of the CDR3 is TGTGCCAGCAGGGACAGGATTAACTATGGCTACACCTTC. It codes for CASRDRINYGYTF. This rearrangement joins TRBV2 to TRBJ1-2; 7 bases are shared with TRBD1. Germline CDR1 reads SNHLY; CDR2 reads FYNNEI. The CDR3 has 13 amino acids. V was clipped by 6 bases and J by 1 base; unmatched bases: 2.